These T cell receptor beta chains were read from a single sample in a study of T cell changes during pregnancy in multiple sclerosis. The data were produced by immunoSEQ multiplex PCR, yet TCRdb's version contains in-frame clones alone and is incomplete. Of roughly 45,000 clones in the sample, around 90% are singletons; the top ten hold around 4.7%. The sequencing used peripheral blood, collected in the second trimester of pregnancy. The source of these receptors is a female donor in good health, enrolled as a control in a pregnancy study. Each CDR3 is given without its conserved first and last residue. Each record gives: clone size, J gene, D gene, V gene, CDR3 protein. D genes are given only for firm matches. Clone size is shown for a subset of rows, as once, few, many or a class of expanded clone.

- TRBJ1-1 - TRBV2 ASGREVNTEAF
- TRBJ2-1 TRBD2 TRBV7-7 ASSPGTSGKGVYEQF
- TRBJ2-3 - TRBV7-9 ASTGGSTDTQY
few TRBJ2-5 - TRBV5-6 ASSFKETQY
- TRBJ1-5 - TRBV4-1 ASSQPRLSNQPQH
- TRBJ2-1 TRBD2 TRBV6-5 ASSFYRAGGYNEQF
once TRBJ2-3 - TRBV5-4 ASSGGAGGYTDTQY
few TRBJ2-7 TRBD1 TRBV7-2 ASRSGTGLDEQY
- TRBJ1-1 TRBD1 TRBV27 ASSRSGGRVNTEAF
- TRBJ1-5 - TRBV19 ASSIMGGLGQPQH
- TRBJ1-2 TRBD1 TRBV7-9 ASSYGTGGHT
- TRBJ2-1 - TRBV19 ASSLSGRSSYNEQF
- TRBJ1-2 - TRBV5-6 ASSLTGYGYT
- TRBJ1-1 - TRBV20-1 SASEDTEAF
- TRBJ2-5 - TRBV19 ASSIGAAGGQETQY
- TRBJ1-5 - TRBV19 ASRAGVSNQPQH
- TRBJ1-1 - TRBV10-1 ASSPRGNTEAF
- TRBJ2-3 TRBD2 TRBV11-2 ASRGPLGVSGSTDTQY
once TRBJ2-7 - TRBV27 ASSLRKGAYEQY
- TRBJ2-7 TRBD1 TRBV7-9 ASSFLTGAYEQY
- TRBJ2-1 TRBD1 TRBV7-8 ASRSIQGDNEQF
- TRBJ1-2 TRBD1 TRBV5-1 ASSLGQGNYGYT
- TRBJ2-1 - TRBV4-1 ASSHVDMGLSYNEQF
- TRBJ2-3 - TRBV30 AWSTGKSTDTQY
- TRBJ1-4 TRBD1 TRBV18 ASSPPGQGGEKLF